The 5 T cell receptor beta chains reported below all come from one sample, sequenced in a study of cytomegalovirus exposure and HLA in healthy donors (TCRdb year 2017). Libraries were made using the immunoSEQ multiplex PCR assay. A mixture of 60 forward primers for TCR Vbeta segments and 13 reverse primers for TCR Jbeta segments was used in the multiplex PCR. Not all clones reach the TCRdb copy of this immuneACCESS table, which keeps in-frame sequences only. Checked studies attribute under half of the gap to unresolved V genes and leave the rest unexplained. This sample lists more than 100,000 clones; 80% were detected once. Clones ranked in the top ten supply 1% of the sample. Sequenced sample: PBMCs. The receptor source for this set is a man in his forties or fifties in good health and CMV-seronegative.

This clone has just a few counts. V gene TRBV5-1 combines with J gene TRBJ2-1; D gene uncertain. V gave up 0 bases and J gave up 1 base, with 8 bases separating them. The CDR3 loop spans 15 amino acids. Germline V gives CDR1 SGHRS, CDR2 YFSETQ. CDR3 protein: CASSLVGRSYNEQFF. The DNA of the CDR3 is TGCGCCAGCAGCTTGGTGGGCAGGTCCTACAATGAGCAGTTCTTC.

The J gene is TRBJ2-2, the V gene TRBV6-5; 10 bases are shared with TRBD2. Trimming cost V 6 bases and J 7 bases; bases outside gene matches: 2. The germline gives CDR1 MNHEY, CDR2 SVGAGI. This CDR3 is 13 amino acids long. CDR3 protein: CASRASGSGELFF. CDR3 in DNA: TGTGCCAGCAGGGCTAGCGGGAGCGGGGAGCTGTTTTTT.

The chain employs TRBV25-1 and TRBJ1-6, with 8 bases that match TRBD1. In germline, CDR1 is MGHDK, CDR2 SYGVNS. V was clipped by 6 bases and J by 8 bases; unmatched bases: 0. The length of the CDR3 is 12 residues. In DNA form, the CDR3 reads TGTGCCAGCAGGGGACAGGATTCACCCCTCCACTTT. Its translation: CASRGQDSPLHF.

The rearrangement joins TRBV14 to TRBJ2-3, with 8 bases matching TRBD2. CDR3 length equals 16 residues. CDR1 and CDR2 (germline): SGHDN, FVKESK. Unmatched junction bases numbered 7, after V lost 0 bases and J lost 5 bases. The CDR3 DNA reads as TGTGCCAGCAGCCAAGATGCGGGAGGAGTAGAAGATACGCAGTATTTT. This translates into CASSQDAGGVEDTQYF.

J is TRBJ1-5 and V is TRBV7-9, with D perhaps TRBD1 (6 bases). Germline values: CDR1 SEHNR, CDR2 FQNEAQ (reference sequence). This CDR3 contains 16 residues. V was shortened by 5 bases and J by 4 bases, with 18 bases between the two germline ends. CDR3 bases: TGTGCCAGCAGCCCCGGCCCGACAGGACTTAATCAGCCCCAGCATTTT. Translation gives CASSPGPTGLNQPQHF.